This T cell receptor beta chain was sequenced during a study of early T cells in non-severe SARS-CoV-2 infection. At the level of the study: Sequencing input comprised bulk RNA from unsorted whole blood; chain pairing was not available. Overall study results and limits: There was a bias toward anti-spike CD8 responses in VDJdb matching, which missed private and CD4 specificities.

Each cDNA molecule carried a unique molecular identifier. TCRdb processed the 5' RACE reads anew with MiXCR; each CDR3 protein has one entry. Counted here are tens of thousands of distinct CDR3 sequences, about 11% occurring once; the ten biggest clones make up about 12%. This clonotype turned up a few times. Its antigen remains unidentified. The CDR3 has 20 residues. CDR1 and CDR2 (germline): MNHEY, SMNVEV (reference sequence). V trimming: 6 bases; J trimming: 0 bases; junction bases outside the gene matches: 16. The receptor was isolated from an adult who was a healthcare worker with PCR-confirmed SARS-CoV-2 infection or an uninfected control (not recorded which). The J gene is TRBJ2-1, the V gene TRBV27, with 11 positions matching TRBD2. The specimen was whole blood, collected at baseline. The CDR3 here is CASSPRYVSGGEISYNEQFF. The DNA of the CDR3 is TGTGCCAGCAGCCCCCGGTATGTTAGCGGGGGGGAGATCTCCTACAATGAGCAGTTCTTC.